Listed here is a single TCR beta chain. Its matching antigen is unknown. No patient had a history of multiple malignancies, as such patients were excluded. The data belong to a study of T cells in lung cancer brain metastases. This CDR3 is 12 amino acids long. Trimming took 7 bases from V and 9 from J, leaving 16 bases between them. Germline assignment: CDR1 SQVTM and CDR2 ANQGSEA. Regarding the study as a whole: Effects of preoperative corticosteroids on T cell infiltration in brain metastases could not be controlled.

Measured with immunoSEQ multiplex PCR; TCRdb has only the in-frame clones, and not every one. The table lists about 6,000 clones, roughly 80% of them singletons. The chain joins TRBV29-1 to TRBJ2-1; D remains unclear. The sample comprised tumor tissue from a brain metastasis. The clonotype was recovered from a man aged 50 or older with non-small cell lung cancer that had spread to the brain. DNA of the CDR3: TGCAGCGCCGAAGAAGGGATTGGTGAGCAGTTCTTC. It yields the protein CSAEEGIGEQFF.